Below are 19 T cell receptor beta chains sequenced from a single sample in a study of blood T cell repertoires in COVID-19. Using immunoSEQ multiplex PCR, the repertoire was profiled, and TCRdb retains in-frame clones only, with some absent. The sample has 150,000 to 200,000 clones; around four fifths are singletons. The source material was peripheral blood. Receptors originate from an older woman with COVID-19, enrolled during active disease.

Here the CDR3 reads CASSVRPYRGRDYGYTF. The CDR3 DNA reads as TGTGCCAGCAGTGTCCGCCCTTACAGGGGGCGTGACTATGGCTACACCTTC. This chain uses TRBV27 with TRBJ1-2; 9 bases match TRBD1. V gave up 5 bases and J gave up 3 bases; unmatched junction bases: 13. Germline V gives CDR1 MNHEY, CDR2 SMNVEV (reference sequence). The CDR3 covers 17 residues.

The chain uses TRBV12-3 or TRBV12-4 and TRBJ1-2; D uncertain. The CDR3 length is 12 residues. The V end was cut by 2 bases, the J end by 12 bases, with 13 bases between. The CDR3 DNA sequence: TGTGCCAGCAGTTTATCCGCAGGAAAAAACACCTTC. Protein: CASSLSAGKNTF.

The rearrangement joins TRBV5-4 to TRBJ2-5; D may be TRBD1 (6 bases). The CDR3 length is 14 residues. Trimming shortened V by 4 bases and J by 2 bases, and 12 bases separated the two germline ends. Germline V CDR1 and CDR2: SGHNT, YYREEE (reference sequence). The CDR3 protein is CASSPGQLQETQYF. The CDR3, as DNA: TGTGCCAGCAGCCCTGGACAGCTTCAAGAGACCCAGTACTTC. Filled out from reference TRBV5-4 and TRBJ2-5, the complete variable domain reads ETGVTQSPTHLIKTRGQQVTLRCSSQSGHNTVSWYQQALGQGPQFIFQYYREEENGRGNFPPRFSGLQFPNYSSELNVNALELDDSALYLCASSPGQLQETQYFGPGTRLLVL.

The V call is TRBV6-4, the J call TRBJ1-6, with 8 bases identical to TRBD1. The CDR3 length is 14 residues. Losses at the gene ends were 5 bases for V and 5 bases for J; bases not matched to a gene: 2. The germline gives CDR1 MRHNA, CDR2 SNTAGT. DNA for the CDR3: TGTGCCAGCAGTCAGACAGGGGATAATTCACCCCTCCACTTT. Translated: CASSQTGDNSPLHF.

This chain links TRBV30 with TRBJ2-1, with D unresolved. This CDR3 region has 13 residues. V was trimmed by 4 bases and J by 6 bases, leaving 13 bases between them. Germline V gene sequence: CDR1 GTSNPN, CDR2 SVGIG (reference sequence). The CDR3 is CAWTTARGNEQFF. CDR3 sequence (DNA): TGTGCCTGGACGACGGCCAGAGGCAATGAGCAGTTCTTC.

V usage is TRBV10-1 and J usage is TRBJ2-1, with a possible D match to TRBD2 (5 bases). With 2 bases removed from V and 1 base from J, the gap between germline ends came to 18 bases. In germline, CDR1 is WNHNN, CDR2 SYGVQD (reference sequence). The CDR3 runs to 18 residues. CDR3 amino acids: CASSEVKIGGWSYNEQFF. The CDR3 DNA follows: TGCGCCAGCAGTGAGGTGAAAATCGGAGGATGGTCCTACAATGAGCAGTTCTTC.

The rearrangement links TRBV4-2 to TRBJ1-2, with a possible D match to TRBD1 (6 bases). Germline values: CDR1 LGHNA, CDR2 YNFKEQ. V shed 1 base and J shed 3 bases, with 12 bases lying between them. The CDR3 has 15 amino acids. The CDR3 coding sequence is TGTGCCAGCAGCCAAGCAGGGGAGCCCGACTATGGCTACACCTTC. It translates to CASSQAGEPDYGYTF.

Here the CDR3 DNA reads TGTGCCACCAGCTCCCCCGAGCGAGCGTACCAAGAGACCCAGTACTTC. Translating it yields CATSSPERAYQETQYF. The rearrangement joins TRBV15 to TRBJ2-5; D remains ambiguous. Germline loops: CDR1 LNHNV, CDR2 YYDKDF (reference sequence). The CDR3 spans 16 residues. With 5 bases removed from V and 0 bases from J, the gap between germline ends came to 16 bases.

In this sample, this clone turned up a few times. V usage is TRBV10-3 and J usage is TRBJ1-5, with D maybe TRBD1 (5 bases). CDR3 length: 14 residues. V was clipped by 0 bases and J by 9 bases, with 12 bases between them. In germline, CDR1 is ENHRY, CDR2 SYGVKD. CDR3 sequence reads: CAISESSGRGPQHF. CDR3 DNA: TGTGCCATCAGTGAGTCGTCGGGGCGGGGGCCCCAGCATTTT.

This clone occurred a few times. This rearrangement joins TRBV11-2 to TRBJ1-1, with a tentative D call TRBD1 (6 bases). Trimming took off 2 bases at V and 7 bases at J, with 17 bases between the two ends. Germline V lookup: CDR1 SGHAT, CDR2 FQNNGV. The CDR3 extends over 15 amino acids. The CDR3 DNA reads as TGTGCCAGCAGCTTATTCCAGCGGCAGGGGATTGAAGCTTTCTTT. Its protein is CASSLFQRQGIEAFF.

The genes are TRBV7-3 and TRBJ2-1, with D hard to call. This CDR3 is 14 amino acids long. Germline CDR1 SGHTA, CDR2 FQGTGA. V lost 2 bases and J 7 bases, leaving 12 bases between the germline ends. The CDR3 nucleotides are TGTGCCAGCAGCTTAGGGCGTCGCGATAATGAGCAGTTCTTC. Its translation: CASSLGRRDNEQFF.

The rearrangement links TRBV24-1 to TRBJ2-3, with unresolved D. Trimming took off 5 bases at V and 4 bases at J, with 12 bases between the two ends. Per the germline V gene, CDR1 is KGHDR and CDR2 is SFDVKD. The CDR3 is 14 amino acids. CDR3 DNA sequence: TGTGCCACCAGTGCGTCTAGAAACGCAGATACGCAGTATTTT. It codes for CATSASRNADTQYF.

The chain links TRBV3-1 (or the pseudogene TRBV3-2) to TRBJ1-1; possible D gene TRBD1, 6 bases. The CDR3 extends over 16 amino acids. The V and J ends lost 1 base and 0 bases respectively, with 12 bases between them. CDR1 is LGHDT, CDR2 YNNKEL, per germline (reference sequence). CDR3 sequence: CASSQVPTGMNTEAFF. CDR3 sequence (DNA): TGTGCCAGCAGCCAAGTTCCCACAGGGATGAACACTGAAGCTTTCTTT.

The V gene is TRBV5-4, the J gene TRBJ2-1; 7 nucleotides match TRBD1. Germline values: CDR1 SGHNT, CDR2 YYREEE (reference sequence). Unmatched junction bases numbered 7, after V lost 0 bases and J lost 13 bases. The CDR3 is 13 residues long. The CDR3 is CASSLVAGGVQFF. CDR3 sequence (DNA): TGTGCCAGCAGCTTGGTCGCAGGGGGAGTACAGTTCTTC.

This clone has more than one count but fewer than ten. Here the CDR3 DNA reads TGTGCCAGCACCTCGCCGGGACAGGGCAATCAGCCCCAGCATTTT. It translates to CASTSPGQGNQPQHF. The V gene is TRBV28, the J gene TRBJ1-5; TRBD1 matches 8 bases. The CDR3 is 15 amino acids. In germline, CDR1 is MDHEN, CDR2 SYDVKM. Unmatched junction bases numbered 7, after V lost 7 bases and J lost 2 bases.

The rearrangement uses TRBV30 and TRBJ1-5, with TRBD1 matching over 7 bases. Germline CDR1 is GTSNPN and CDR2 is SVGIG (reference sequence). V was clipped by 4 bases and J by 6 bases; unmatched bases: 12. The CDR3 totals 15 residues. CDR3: CAWMPRQGGSQPQHF. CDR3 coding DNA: TGTGCCTGGATGCCACGACAGGGTGGAAGTCAGCCCCAGCATTTT.

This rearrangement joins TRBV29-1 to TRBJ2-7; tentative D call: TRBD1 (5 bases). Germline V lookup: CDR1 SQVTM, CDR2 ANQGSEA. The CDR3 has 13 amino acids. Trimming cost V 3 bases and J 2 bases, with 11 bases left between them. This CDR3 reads CSVEDQDTYEQYF. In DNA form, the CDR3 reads TGCAGCGTTGAGGATCAGGACACCTACGAGCAGTACTTC.

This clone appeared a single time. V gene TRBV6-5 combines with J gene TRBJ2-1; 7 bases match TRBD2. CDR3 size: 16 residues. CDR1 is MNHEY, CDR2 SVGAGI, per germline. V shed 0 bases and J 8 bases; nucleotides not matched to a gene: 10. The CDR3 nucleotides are TGTGCCAGCAGTTACTCAGGGCGGGGGTTTGTCGATGAGCAGTTCTTC. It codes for CASSYSGRGFVDEQFF.

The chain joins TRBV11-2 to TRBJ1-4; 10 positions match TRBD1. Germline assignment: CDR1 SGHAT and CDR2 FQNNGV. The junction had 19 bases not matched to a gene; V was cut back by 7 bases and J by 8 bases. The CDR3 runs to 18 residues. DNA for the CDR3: TGTGCCAGCATTTCAGACCCGGGACAGGGGCCTTTCCGGGAAAAACTGTTTTTT. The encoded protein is CASISDPGQGPFREKLFF.